A single sample gave rise to the 18 T cell receptor beta chains below, sequenced in a study of a mutant IDH1 vaccine in newly diagnosed glioma. Indicated time point: week 35, safety follow-up. The study gave 300 ug of mutant IDH1 20-mer peptide per vaccine dose, with topical imiquimod. Clones were sequenced by immunoSEQ multiplex PCR, and TCRdb holds only the in-frame ones, with some missing. Of under 40,000 clones listed, roughly four fifths were seen once; the top ten hold less than 8.5%. No antigens are known for them. The sample here was PBMCs, taken from a glioma patient whose treatment included an IDH1 peptide vaccine. The receptors originated from a woman aged 18-29 years with glioma.

CDR3 nucleotides: TGTGCCAGCTCACCAGGGAGCACTGAAGCTTTCTTT. The encoded protein is CASSPGSTEAFF. The V call is TRBV18, the J call TRBJ1-1; D remains unclear. Germline loops: CDR1 KGHSH, CDR2 LQKENI. The CDR3 contains 12 residues. V lost 2 bases, J lost 4 bases, and 5 bases lay in between.

V and J are TRBV5-6 and TRBJ1-1; unclear D gene. Trimming removed 3 bases at V and 1 base at J, with 4 bases between. Germline CDR1 SGHDT, CDR2 YYEEEE. The CDR3 length is 12 residues. The CDR3 loop is CASSSSNTEAFF. In DNA, the CDR3 is TGTGCCAGCAGCTCTTCGAACACTGAAGCTTTCTTT.

V is TRBV27 and J is TRBJ1-5, with D perhaps TRBD1 (5 bases). With 2 bases removed from V and 9 bases from J, the gap between germline ends came to 11 bases. CDR1 and CDR2 (germline): MNHEY, SMNVEV (reference sequence). The CDR3 runs to 13 residues. In nucleotides, the CDR3 is TGTGCCAGCAGTTTAACCCAGGGAAGGCCCCAGCATTTT. It yields the protein CASSLTQGRPQHF.

The chain is built from TRBV7-2 and TRBJ1-5; no clear D gene. The CDR3 totals 14 residues. Germline V gene sequence: CDR1 SGHTA, CDR2 FQGNSA. V lost 3 bases, J lost 5 bases, and 11 bases lay in between. The CDR3 DNA follows: TGTGCCAGCAGCTTTTTCCGGTCAGATCAGCCCCAGCATTTT. It specifies CASSFFRSDQPQHF.

The gene calls are TRBV6-1 and TRBJ2-7; 10 nucleotides agree with TRBD1. The junction had 9 bases not matched to a gene; V was cut back by 2 bases and J by 5 bases. Germline V gene sequence: CDR1 MNHNS, CDR2 SASEGT. The CDR3 runs to 16 residues. The chain's CDR3 is CASSEIPGQGKHEQYF. CDR3 DNA: TGTGCCAGCAGTGAAATTCCGGGACAGGGGAAACACGAGCAGTACTTC.

The V gene is TRBV19, the J gene TRBJ1-1, with 9 bases identical to TRBD1. The germline CDR1 and CDR2 sequences are LNHDA and SQIVND (reference sequence). The V and J ends lost 7 bases and 5 bases, in that order; junction bases with no gene match: 8. This CDR3 region has 14 residues. The CDR3 coding sequence is TGTGCCAGTAAGAGGGACAGGGTGTGGACTGAAGCTTTCTTT. Amino acids: CASKRDRVWTEAFF.

The chain's CDR3 is CASSLVGRLAGQETQYF. The CDR3, as DNA: TGTGCCAGCAGCTTGGTGGGGCGTCTAGCGGGGCAAGAGACCCAGTACTTC. J is TRBJ2-5 and V is TRBV5-6; TRBD2 aligns across 9 bases. The J segment lost 2 bases and the V segment lost 0 bases, leaving 8 bases of the junction unmatched. Germline CDR1 reads SGHDT; CDR2 reads YYEEEE. This CDR3 contains 17 residues.

The chain links TRBV6-1 to TRBJ2-7; TRBD1 agrees at 7 bases. The CDR3 contains 17 residues. CDR1 and CDR2 from the germline V gene are MNHNS and SASEGT. The trim removed 0 bases at V and 1 base at J, leaving 9 bases unmatched. This CDR3 is CASSEAIGQVFSYEQYF. The CDR3 nucleotides are TGTGCCAGCAGTGAAGCGATCGGACAGGTCTTTTCCTACGAGCAGTACTTC.

This chain uses TRBV15 with TRBJ1-1; 11 bases agree with TRBD1. Germline V lookup: CDR1 LNHNV, CDR2 YYDKDF (reference sequence). V dropped 2 bases and J dropped 3; count of bases not matched to a gene: 8. The CDR3 sequence is 17 residues long. CDR3 coding DNA: TGTGCCACCAGCAGATCGAGGACAGGGGGCAAAGACACTGAAGCTTTCTTT. Translated, it gives CATSRSRTGGKDTEAFF.

This clone is a singleton in its sample. This rearrangement joins TRBV25-1 to TRBJ1-4, with a possible D match to TRBD1 (5 bases). This CDR3 has 14 amino acids. Germline V lookup: CDR1 MGHDK, CDR2 SYGVNS. The V gene lost 3 bases and the J gene lost 2 bases, with 7 bases spanning the gap. CDR3 residues: CASSDRATNEKLFF. CDR3 sequence (DNA): TGTGCCAGCAGTGACAGGGCCACTAATGAAAAACTGTTTTTT.

The rearrangement joins TRBV2 to TRBJ2-5, with 9 bases matching TRBD1. This CDR3 is built from 15 residues. The V and J ends lost 7 bases and 2 bases, in that order; junction bases with no gene match: 8. CDR1 and CDR2 from the germline V gene are SNHLY and FYNNEI. DNA of the CDR3: TGTGCCAGCATGAACCGGGACAGGGATCAAGAGACCCAGTACTTC. Protein sequence: CASMNRDRDQETQYF.

The chain recombines TRBV30 with TRBJ1-2; TRBD1 matches 10 bases. Germline V gene data show CDR1 as GTSNPN and CDR2 as SVGIG (reference sequence). The CDR3 extends over 12 amino acids. The junction had 4 bases not matched to a gene; V was cut back by 6 bases and J by 6 bases. CDR3: CACSGTGDGYTF. CDR3 coding DNA: TGTGCCTGTTCCGGGACAGGGGATGGCTACACCTTC.

The gene calls are TRBV30 and TRBJ1-5; maybe TRBD1 (6 bases). The CDR3 loop spans 19 amino acids. Per germline, CDR1 GTSNPN and CDR2 SVGIG (reference sequence). Trimming removed 2 bases at V and 0 bases at J, with 23 bases between. CDR3 in DNA: TGTGCCTGGAGTACCACCCGGGACACGAAGTCTTATAGCAATCAGCCCCAGCATTTT. Translation gives CAWSTTRDTKSYSNQPQHF. Filled out from reference TRBV30 and TRBJ1-5, the complete variable domain reads SQTIHQWPATLVQPVGSPLSLECTVEGTSNPNLYWYRQAAGRGLQLLFYSVGIGQISSEVPQNLSASRPQDRQFILSSKKLLLSDSGFYLCAWSTTRDTKSYSNQPQHFGDGTRLSIL.

This chain connects TRBV5-6 to TRBJ2-3; TRBD1 matches 7 bases. J lost 2 bases, V lost 4 bases, and 4 bases had no gene match. From germline, CDR1 is SGHDT and CDR2 YYEEEE. The CDR3 runs to 14 residues. The CDR3 coding sequence is TGTGCCAGCAGCACGGACAGGCACACAGATACGCAGTATTTT. This encodes CASSTDRHTDTQYF.

V gene TRBV20-1 combines with J gene TRBJ2-5; no clear D. Deletions cut 0 bases from V and 5 bases from J, with 4 bases between. Germline V CDR1 and CDR2: DFQATT, SNEGSKA (reference sequence). The CDR3 runs to 11 residues. The CDR3 region is CSARDMETQYF. The CDR3 DNA follows: TGCAGTGCTAGAGATATGGAGACCCAGTACTTC.

The V gene is TRBV7-2, the J gene TRBJ1-2; D uncertain. The CDR3 runs 14 residues. The V and J ends lost 2 bases and 0 bases respectively, with 7 bases between them. Germline lookup yields CDR1 SGHTA and CDR2 FQGNSA. The CDR3 is CASSLITANYGYTF. The CDR3 region has the DNA TGTGCCAGCAGCTTAATAACGGCTAACTATGGCTACACCTTC. Using reference TRBV7-2 and TRBJ1-2 for the parts outside the CDR3, the full variable domain is GAGVSQSPSNKVTEKGKDVELRCDPISGHTALYWYRQSLGQGLEFLIYFQGNSAPDKSGLPSDRFSAERTGGSVSTLTIQRTQQEDSAVYLCASSLITANYGYTFGSGTRLTVV.

This clone showed up just once. The J gene is TRBJ2-2, the V gene TRBV19; the D is unclear. Trimming cost V 10 bases and J 7 bases, with 13 bases left between them. CDR3 length: 12 amino acids. Per germline, CDR1 LNHDA and CDR2 SQIVND (reference sequence). CDR3 sequence: CATRRASGELFF. The DNA for the CDR3 is TGTGCCACCCGACGGGCTAGCGGGGAGCTGTTTTTT. Variable domain in full (rest from reference TRBV19 and TRBJ2-2): DGGITQSPKYLFRKEGQNVTLSCEQNLNHDAMYWYRQDPGQGLRLIYYSQIVNDFQKGDIAEGYSVSREKKESFPLTVTSAQKNPTAFYLCATRRASGELFFGEGSRLTVL.

Only one count was recorded for this clone. V gene TRBV27 combines with J gene TRBJ1-1; D is perhaps TRBD1 (6 bases). Germline V gene sequence: CDR1 MNHEY, CDR2 SMNVEV (reference sequence). The CDR3 extends over 15 amino acids. Trimming cost V 6 bases and J 5 bases, with 19 bases left between them. CDR3 sequence: CASRRVGGTGTEAFF. The CDR3 coding sequence is TGTGCCAGCAGACGCGTCGGGGGCACAGGGACTGAAGCTTTCTTT.